One sample yielded the 29 T cell receptor beta chains listed below, sequenced in a study of Graves' ophthalmopathy and Graves' hyperthyroidism. Researchers took RNA transcripts and amplified TCR beta CDR3 regions from them. After a first-round RT-PCR with HTBI primers, a second-round multiplex PCR was run. MiXCR, applied by TCRdb to the multiplex PCR reads, yields one record per CDR3 protein. The sample lists about 1.1 million distinct CDR3 sequences, 35% to 45% occurring once. The source material was peripheral blood or thyroid tissue (not recorded which). These receptors were taken from an adult man with Graves' hyperthyroidism.

V gene TRBV7-9 combines with J gene TRBJ2-5; unclear D gene. Per the germline V gene, CDR1 is SEHNR and CDR2 is FQNEAQ (reference sequence). The CDR3 is made up of 15 amino acids. Trimming took off 1 base at V and 1 base at J, with 10 bases between the two ends. Here the CDR3 DNA reads TGTGCCAGCAGCTTAGTCGCGACACTCCAAGAGACCCAGTACTTC. It yields the protein CASSLVATLQETQYF.

A few counts support this clonotype. The chain uses TRBV4-3 and TRBJ1-2; D not certain. The CDR3 spans 14 residues. V was pared by 3 bases and J by 4 bases, with 12 bases between. Per germline, CDR1 LGHNA and CDR2 YSLEER. The CDR3 protein is CASSHSTTAYGYTF. CDR3 in DNA: TGCGCCAGCAGCCACAGTACAACAGCCTATGGCTACACCTTC.

This clonotype is a singleton in its sample. A much larger clone differs by one base, so this may be a read error. The J gene is TRBJ1-2, the V gene TRBV6-2 or TRBV6-3; 9 bases agree with TRBD1. CDR1 and CDR2 from the germline V gene are MNHEY and SVGEGT. This CDR3 spans 13 amino acids. DNA of the CDR3: TGTGACAGCAGTGGACAGGGGACTCAAGGCTACACCTTC. Translated, it gives CDSSGQGTQGYTF.

A few counts support this clonotype. The final CDR3 position lacks the conserved phenylalanine or tryptophan, pointing to a likely read error. The DNA is left out, because the CDR3 cannot be placed on it with certainty; the CDR3 is given as TCRdb lists it. The chain has TRBV9 and TRBJ1-6. Germline V gene lookup returns CDR1 SGDLS and CDR2 YYNGEE. The CDR3 is 10 residues long, counting both termini. The CDR3 is CASSESPLGL.

This clonotype was counted between two and nine times. This may be a read error: a much more frequent sequence differs by one nucleotide. The CDR3 bases are TGTGCCAGCACACAGAACTACGAGCAGTACTTC. Translating it yields CASTQNYEQYF. The chain combines TRBV6-5 with TRBJ2-7; no clear D gene. Trimming took off 7 bases at V and 3 bases at J, with 7 bases between the two ends. The germline gives CDR1 MNHEY, CDR2 SVGAGI. CDR3 length equals 11 residues.

This clonotype was observed a few times. The chain links TRBV7-9 to TRBJ2-2, with TRBD1 as a possible D gene (6 bases). The CDR3 contains 15 residues. CDR1 and CDR2 (germline): SEHNR, FQNEAQ (reference sequence). Trimming left V 3 bases short and J 5 bases short, with 13 bases between. CDR3 in amino acids: CASSFTRGGTGELFF. CDR3 in DNA: TGTGCCAGCAGCTTTACTAGAGGGGGAACCGGGGAGCTGTTTTTT. Full variable domain (rest looked up from reference TRBV7-9 and TRBJ2-2): DTGVSQNPRHKITKRGQNVTFRCDPISEHNRLYWYRQTLGQGPEFLTYFQNEAQLEKSRLLSDRFSAERPKGSFSTLEIQRTEQGDSAMYLCASSFTRGGTGELFFGEGSRLTVL.

V gene TRBV4-1 combines with J gene TRBJ1-6, with D tentatively TRBD1 (6 bases). The CDR3 runs 17 residues. CDR1 and CDR2 from the germline V gene are MGHRA and YSYEKL. Trimming removed 0 bases at V and 9 bases at J, with 18 bases between. DNA of the CDR3: TGCGCCAGCAGCCAAGAACCCCGACAGGCCCATTTTTCACCCCTCCACTTT. Encoded protein: CASSQEPRQAHFSPLHF.

The chain recombines TRBV12-3 or TRBV12-4 with TRBJ2-7, with 7 positions matching TRBD1. The J segment lost 2 bases and the V segment lost 6 bases, leaving 7 bases of the junction unmatched. This CDR3 has 14 amino acids. CDR3 amino acids: CASSWTGYPYEQYF. The CDR3 DNA is TGTGCCAGCAGCTGGACAGGATACCCCTACGAGCAGTACTTC.

This clonotype came up a few times. CDR3: CASSTRGQGSGELFF. In nucleotides, the CDR3 is TGTGCCAGCAGCACTCGGGGACAGGGCAGCGGGGAGCTGTTTTTT. This chain uses TRBV7-9 with TRBJ2-2; 9 bases match TRBD1. There are 15 residues in the CDR3. The germline V gene encodes CDR1 SEHNR and CDR2 FQNEAQ (reference sequence). With V trimmed by 5 bases and J by 7 bases, 8 bases remained unmatched.

This clonotype was recorded many times. V usage is TRBV24-1 and J usage is TRBJ1-2; D not certain. This CDR3 has 15 residues. Germline CDR1 reads KGHDR; CDR2 reads SFDVKD. Trimming shortened V by 4 bases and J by 7 bases, and 18 bases separated the two germline ends. CDR3 DNA sequence: TGTGCCACCAGTGACCCCATCGACTCAACGGGTGGCTACACCTTC. Translation: CATSDPIDSTGGYTF.

This clonotype came up many times. The chain combines TRBV7-2 with TRBJ1-3, with TRBD1 matching over 7 bases. Germline V gene sequence: CDR1 SGHTA, CDR2 FQGNSA. This CDR3 is 14 amino acids long. After removal of 6 bases from V and 3 bases from J, the junction contained 5 bases not matched to a gene. The CDR3, as DNA: TGTGCCAGCAGTAGACAGGGAGGTGGAAACACCATATATTTT. Translation: CASSRQGGGNTIYF.

CDR3: CASSHGPGTVKLDSYEQYF. In nucleotides, the CDR3 is TGTGCCAGCAGCCATGGTCCCGGGACAGTGAAATTGGACTCCTACGAGCAGTACTTC. V usage is TRBV5-4 and J usage is TRBJ2-7; 7 bases fit TRBD1. Looked up from germline, CDR1 is SGHNT and CDR2 is YYREEE (reference sequence). The CDR3 covers 19 residues. Trimming took 4 bases from V and 0 from J; bases not matched to a gene: 19.

There are many counts of this clonotype. This chain connects TRBV10-3 to TRBJ2-7; no clear D. V lost 0 bases and J 3 bases, leaving 9 bases between the germline ends. The germline V gene encodes CDR1 ENHRY and CDR2 SYGVKD. There are 14 residues in the CDR3. CDR3 nucleotide sequence: TGTGCCATCAGTGAGTCGGAAGCTCACTACGAGCAGTACTTC. It is translated as CAISESEAHYEQYF.

The V and J genes are TRBV20-1 and TRBJ2-5; a weak D match, TRBD1 (5 bases). Trimming cost V 3 bases and J 2 bases, with 10 bases left between them. The CDR3 is made up of 13 amino acids. Germline V gene sequence: CDR1 DFQATT, CDR2 SNEGSKA (reference sequence). CDR3 protein: CSASRVGQETQYF. CDR3 in DNA: TGCAGTGCTAGCAGGGTGGGTCAAGAGACCCAGTACTTC.

This clonotype was detected once. The rearrangement uses TRBV2 and TRBJ2-5; the D gene is possibly TRBD2 (7 bases). This CDR3 has 13 amino acids. Germline V gives CDR1 SNHLY, CDR2 FYNNEI. The ends were cut back, 5 bases at V and 7 bases at J, with 14 bases in the middle. CDR3 DNA sequence: TGTGCCAGCAGTTTGGAGGGGGGGAGGACCCAGTACTTC. Encoded protein: CASSLEGGRTQYF.

The table lists this clonotype with a few counts. V is TRBV3-1 and J is TRBJ2-7, with D perhaps matching TRBD1 or TRBD2 (5 bases each). The V gene lost 1 base and the J gene lost 7 bases, with 8 bases spanning the gap. Germline values: CDR1 LGHDT, CDR2 YNNKEL (reference sequence). This CDR3 contains 12 residues. In nucleotides, the CDR3 is TGTGCCAGCAGCCAAGCTGAGGGGGAGCAGTACTTC. It yields the protein CASSQAEGEQYF.

V usage is TRBV2 and J usage is TRBJ1-1, with no clear D. The CDR3 covers 13 residues. Trimming shortened V by 4 bases and J by 8 bases, and 14 bases separated the two germline ends. Germline CDR1 reads SNHLY; CDR2 reads FYNNEI. CDR3: CASSVSLRGEAFF. The DNA for the CDR3 is TGTGCCAGCAGTGTTTCCCTAAGAGGCGAAGCTTTCTTT.

The rearrangement links TRBV2 to TRBJ1-6, with 12 positions matching TRBD1. V lost 8 bases and J lost 10; bases outside the gene matches: 9. Germline CDR1 and CDR2: SNHLY and FYNNEI. The CDR3 covers 15 residues. CDR3 sequence (DNA): TGTGCCAGCGGCGGGGGACAGGGGGCAGTGTCACCCCTCCACTTT. Translation gives CASGGGQGAVSPLHF.

This clonotype has at least ten counts. A read error may be the cause here, since a much bigger clone is one base away. This chain joins TRBV6-5 and TRBJ2-7; 7 bases are a match to TRBD1. The V segment lost 6 bases and the J segment 1 base; nucleotides outside the gene matches: 3. Germline CDR1 is MNHEY and CDR2 is SVGAGI. This CDR3 is built from 13 residues. The CDR3, as DNA: TGTGCCAGCAGGCCGGGACAGTCCTACGAGCAGTACTTC. Amino acids: CASRPGQSYEQYF.

A remark on this clonotype: A read error may be the cause here, since a much bigger clone is one base away. This is likely a read error, given that the CDR3 carries no conserved phenylalanine or tryptophan at its end. This chain links TRBV5-6 with TRBJ1-1; the D is unclear. The CDR3 sequence is 14 residues long. Trimming took 2 bases from V and 4 from J, leaving 12 bases between them. CDR1 and CDR2 from the germline V gene are SGHDT and YYEEEE. CDR3 sequence (DNA): TGTGCCAGCAGCTTCGGGGATATGAGCACTGAAGCTTTCCTT. Translation gives CASSFGDMSTEAFL.

At least ten counts were recorded for this clonotype. The rearrangement links TRBV6-6 to TRBJ1-1, with D possibly matching TRBD1 (6 bases). Deletions cut 4 bases from V and 0 bases from J, with 15 bases between. CDR1 is MNHNY, CDR2 SVGAGI, per germline (reference sequence). The CDR3 has 16 amino acids. CDR3 protein: CASSFILGQMNTEAFF. DNA for the CDR3: TGTGCCAGCAGTTTCATCCTTGGACAGATGAACACTGAAGCTTTCTTT.

V and J are TRBV11-2 and TRBJ1-1; a weak D match, TRBD1 (5 bases). The V end lost 7 bases, the J end lost 1 base, and 19 bases lay between the germline ends. Germline V gene sequence: CDR1 SGHAT, CDR2 FQNNGV. CDR3 length: 16 residues. The DNA of the CDR3 is TGTGCCAGCATCCAAGATAATCCAGGGTCGAACACTGAAGCTTTCTTT. Amino acids: CASIQDNPGSNTEAFF.

This chain joins TRBV20-1 and TRBJ2-2, with D perhaps TRBD1 or TRBD2 (5 bases each). Looked up from germline, CDR1 is DFQATT and CDR2 is SNEGSKA (reference sequence). CDR3 length equals 16 residues. V was clipped by 3 bases and J by 3 bases, with 17 bases between them. The CDR3 region is CSASRDPEGDTGELFF. CDR3 sequence (DNA): TGCAGTGCTAGTCGGGACCCGGAAGGAGACACCGGGGAGCTGTTTTTT.

This clonotype was seen ten or more times. The gene calls are TRBV20-1 and TRBJ2-5; no firm D call. Trimming left V 3 bases short and J 4 bases short, with 9 bases between. CDR1 and CDR2 from the germline V gene are DFQATT and SNEGSKA (reference sequence). This CDR3 has 12 residues. In DNA form, the CDR3 reads TGCAGTGCTAGTCAGGATCGAGAGACCCAGTACTTC. Protein product: CSASQDRETQYF.

This clonotype was found many times. The V call is TRBV9, the J call TRBJ1-3, with a weak D call TRBD1 (5 bases). The CDR3 is 15 residues long. V lost 0 bases to trimming and J lost 0 bases, with 7 bases between them. Per the germline V gene, CDR1 is SGDLS and CDR2 is YYNGEE. The CDR3 spells CASSVEGISGNTIYF. The DNA of the CDR3 is TGTGCCAGCAGCGTAGAGGGGATCTCTGGAAACACCATATATTTT.

J is TRBJ1-6 and V is TRBV19, with 8 bases identical to TRBD1. CDR3 length: 14 residues. Unmatched junction bases numbered 9, after V lost 7 bases and J lost 10 bases. Germline V gene sequence: CDR1 LNHDA, CDR2 SQIVND (reference sequence). The CDR3 nucleotides read TGTGCCAGTAAAGTCGGGACAGGAAGGTCACCCCTCCACTTT. This codes for CASKVGTGRSPLHF. The complete variable domain, with remaining parts taken from reference TRBV19 and TRBJ1-6, reads DGGITQSPKYLFRKEGQNVTLSCEQNLNHDAMYWYRQDPGQGLRLIYYSQIVNDFQKGDIAEGYSVSREKKESFPLTVTSAQKNPTAFYLCASKVGTGRSPLHFGNGTRLTVT.

This clonotype turned up a few times. The chain has TRBV11-2 and TRBJ2-2; 10 bases map to TRBD2. Unmatched junction bases numbered 4, after V lost 3 bases and J lost 3 bases. The length of the CDR3 is 16 residues. Germline values: CDR1 SGHAT, CDR2 FQNNGV. The CDR3 sequence is CASSLLLAGHTGELFF. CDR3 sequence (DNA): TGTGCCAGCAGCTTGTTACTAGCGGGACACACCGGGGAGCTGTTTTTT.

CDR3 DNA: TGTGCCACCAGCAGACGGACTAGCGGATACACCTTC. Translated: CATSRRTSGYTF. This chain connects TRBV15 to TRBJ1-2; D is undetermined. Trimming stripped 2 bases from V and 11 bases from J, with 12 bases between. Germline V gives CDR1 LNHNV, CDR2 YYDKDF (reference sequence). The CDR3 covers 12 residues.

As to this clonotype: The DNA is left out, because the CDR3 cannot be placed on it with certainty; the CDR3 is given as TCRdb lists it. This chain uses TRBV25-1 with TRBJ2-2; the table's D call of TRBD2 was not tested on the DNA. CDR1 is MGHDK and CDR2 is SYGVNS in the germline V gene. The CDR3 contains 16 residues when both ends are counted. The CDR3 loop reads CACSARVRGNTGELFF.